These T cell receptor beta chains were read from a single sample in a study of cytotoxic CD8 clonotypes in ibrutinib-treated CLL. Profiling relied on immunoSEQ multiplex PCR, and the TCRdb table lists in-frame clones only, not all of them. Among approximately 97,000 clones listed, 70% to 80% were seen once. Sample: PBMCs, taken after 24 months of ibrutinib treatment. The receptors derive from a human donor with chronic lymphocytic leukemia. Each CDR3 is given with its conserved first and last residue. A D gene is named only where the DNA matches it firmly. Clone size, where shown, is once, few, many, or a class for clones that have expanded.

abundance	v_gene	d_gene	len	j_gene	CDR3aa	CDR3nt
NA	TRBV19	NA	13	TRBJ2-3	CASSRVETDTQYF	TGTGCCAGTAGTAGGGTAGAAACAGATACGCAGTATTTT
few	TRBV28	NA	11	TRBJ1-2	CASSSLYGYTF	TGTGCCAGCAGTTCCTTATATGGCTACACCTTC
NA	TRBV18	TRBD2	15	TRBJ2-5	CASSLIETSGGTQYF	TGTGCCAGCTCACTTATCGAGACTAGCGGGGGGACCCAGTACTTC
NA	TRBV13	NA	16	TRBJ1-5	CASSPEGNSLNQPQHF	TGTGCCAGCAGCCCCGAAGGGAACAGTCTCAATCAGCCCCAGCATTTT
NA	TRBV4-2	NA	16	TRBJ2-7	CASSRGRDTSSYEQYF	TGTGCCAGCAGCCGCGGAAGGGACACGTCCTCCTACGAGCAGTACTTC
NA	TRBV6-1	TRBD1	14	TRBJ2-1	CASSVVTGDFEQFF	TGTGCCAGCAGTGTAGTTACAGGGGATTTTGAGCAGTTCTTC
few	TRBV19	NA	14	TRBJ2-3	CASNNQGSRGTQYF	TGTGCCAGTAACAACCAAGGGAGTCGCGGTACGCAGTATTTT
many	TRBV5-8	NA	15	TRBJ2-7	CASSFPARGSYEQYF	TGTGCCAGCAGCTTTCCCGCGAGGGGCTCCTACGAGCAGTACTTC
NA	TRBV14	NA	17	TRBJ2-7	CASSQLGHSSQTYEQYF	TGTGCCAGCAGCCAACTCGGACATTCAAGCCAGACCTACGAGCAGTACTTC
NA	TRBV6-5	NA	15	TRBJ2-5	CASSSLQGIGVTQYF	TGTGCCAGCAGTTCGCTACAGGGTATTGGGGTGACCCAGTACTTC
once	TRBV11-2	NA	15	TRBJ2-3	CASSLFFGRGDTQYF	TGTGCCAGCAGCTTATTTTTTGGACGGGGGGATACGCAGTATTTT
few	TRBV30	TRBD1	15	TRBJ2-7	CAWTKGQGDSYEQYF	TGTGCCTGGACAAAGGGACAGGGGGACTCCTACGAGCAGTACTTC
NA	TRBV7-2	TRBD1	14	TRBJ2-7	CASSLVEGAREQYF	TGTGCCAGCAGCTTAGTCGAGGGGGCGAGAGAGCAGTACTTC
NA	TRBV7-9	TRBD1	15	TRBJ1-2	CASRVTGAANYGYTF	TGTGCCAGCAGGGTGACAGGGGCGGCTAACTATGGCTACACCTTC
NA	TRBV15	TRBD1	16	TRBJ2-3	CATSRSRDRDTDTQYF	TGTGCCACCAGCAGATCCCGGGACAGGGACACAGATACGCAGTATTTT
few	TRBV5-1	NA	15	TRBJ1-1	CASFTYGTGHTEAFF	TGCGCCAGCTTTACTTACGGGACCGGTCACACTGAAGCTTTCTTT
NA	TRBV4-1	TRBD2	16	TRBJ2-1	CASSQPSGGPYNEQFF	TGCGCCAGCAGCCAACCTAGCGGGGGACCCTACAATGAGCAGTTCTTC